The rows below give T cell receptor beta chains drawn from one sample of a study of cytomegalovirus exposure and HLA in healthy donors. Sequencing was performed with immunoSEQ multiplex PCR; in TCRdb, only in-frame clones are kept and a portion is missing. The table has around 100,000 clones, 84% seen once. Specimen: PBMCs. Every receptor here comes from a woman aged 18-30 years in good health and CMV-seronegative. CDR3s include the opening cysteine and the closing phenylalanine or tryptophan. D genes are given only for firm matches. Some rows have no size entry. The others give once, few or many, or a class for an expanded clone.

TRBD1 TRBJ1-4 TRBV28 - TGTGCCAGCAGTAGGACAGGGGGAAGTGAAAAACTGTTTTTT CASSRTGGSEKLFF
TRBD1 TRBJ1-2 TRBV5-1 - TGCGCCAGCAGCGCCGACAGGGCCTATGGCTACACCTTC CASSADRAYGYTF
TRBD2 TRBJ2-1 TRBV7-2 - TGTGCCAGCAGCTCCTCCTCTAGCGGGAGGCCAACCAATGAGCAGTTCTTC CASSSSSSGRPTNEQFF
TRBD1 TRBJ2-1 TRBV9 - TGTGCCAGCAGCGTGTCAGGGGGCTCTGCGAATGAGCAGTTCTTC CASSVSGGSANEQFF
TRBD2 TRBJ2-1 TRBV19 - TGTGCCAGCTCCTACCGGGACTACCTATTCGACAATGAGCAGTTCTTC CASSYRDYLFDNEQFF
TRBD1 TRBJ1-1 TRBV7-9 - TGTGCCAGCAGTGACAGGGCGGGGAAAAGCACTGAAGCTTTCTTT CASSDRAGKSTEAFF
- TRBJ1-2 TRBV28 - TGTGCCAGCAGTTTCCGGACAGCGCGGGCTAACTATGGCTACACCTTC CASSFRTARANYGYTF
TRBD1 TRBJ2-7 TRBV2 few TGTGCCAGCAGGCGGGACAGGGGGTACGGAGAGCAGTACTTC CASRRDRGYGEQYF
TRBD1 TRBJ2-2 TRBV7-7 - TGTGCTAGCAGCTTAGCGCTTCGCAGGGGGCTTGACACCGGGGAGCTGTTTTTT CASSLALRRGLDTGELFF
- TRBJ1-1 TRBV5-5 - TGTGCCAGCAGCTTGGAGGGGAAAGGACCTGAAGCTTTCTTT CASSLEGKGPEAFF
TRBD1 TRBJ2-1 TRBV5-1 - TGCGCCAGCAGTTCGGACAGGGCAGAGTACAATGAGCAGTTCTTC CASSSDRAEYNEQFF
- TRBJ2-1 TRBV19 once TGTGCCAGTAGTATATGGGGCGACTCACAGCAGTTCTTC CASSIWGDSQQFF
- TRBJ2-5 TRBV6-1 - TGTGCCGGAGGACCGTCACGAGAGACCCAGTACTTC CAGGPSRETQYF
TRBD1 TRBJ2-1 TRBV7-8 - TGTGCCAGCAGCTACCGACAGGGCGGTGGTGAGCAGTTCTTC CASSYRQGGGEQFF
TRBD1 TRBJ2-1 TRBV6-1 few TGTGCCAGCAGCTACAGGGGGCCGAGGAATGAGCAGTTCTTC CASSYRGPRNEQFF
- TRBJ2-7 TRBV5-1 - TGCGCCAGCACCCCATGGCCACAGGGCTACGAGCAGTACTTC CASTPWPQGYEQYF
TRBD1 TRBJ1-2 TRBV28 - TGTGCCAGCAGTCTTGGGACAGGGAGTAACTATGGCTACACCTTC CASSLGTGSNYGYTF
- TRBJ1-5 TRBV2 - TGTGCCAGCGGCAGGGGAGGGCGCAATCAGCCCCAGCATTTT CASGRGGRNQPQHF
TRBD2 TRBJ2-3 TRBV5-1 - TGCGCCAGCAGCTCCGGGACTAGCGGGAGTATACCACACGGGGATACGCAGTATTTT CASSSGTSGSIPHGDTQYF
TRBD1 TRBJ2-5 TRBV5-1 - TGCGCCAGCAGCTGGTGGGGCAGGGGGCGCGAACAAGAGACCCAGTACTTC CASSWWGRGREQETQYF
TRBD1 TRBJ1-5 TRBV7-2 once TGTGCCAGCAGCTCACGGCCCCAGGGGGCGAGCAATCAGCCCCAGCATTTT CASSSRPQGASNQPQHF
- TRBJ2-1 TRBV5-4 - TGTGCCAGCAGCTTGGGAGCGGTCAATGAGCAGTTCTTC CASSLGAVNEQFF
TRBD2 TRBJ2-6 TRBV5-8 - TGTGCCAGCAGCTACGGGGGGTACTCTGGGGCCAACGTCCTGACTTTC CASSYGGYSGANVLTF
- TRBJ2-3 TRBV7-9 - TGTGCCAGCAGCTCTGAGCGGACCCGCACAGATACGCAGTATTTT CASSSERTRTDTQYF
- TRBJ1-2 TRBV7-2 - TGTGCCAGCAGCTTAGCCGGAGAGGACTATGGCTACACCTTC CASSLAGEDYGYTF
TRBD1 TRBJ1-5 TRBV28 - TGTGCCAGTGACAGGGGGCTCGGATATGGCAATCAGCCCCAGCATTTT CASDRGLGYGNQPQHF
- TRBJ2-1 TRBV7-3 - TGTGCCAGCAGCTTAGACAGCTGGAATGAGCAGTTCTTC CASSLDSWNEQFF
- TRBJ2-3 TRBV7-8 - TGTGCCAGCAGCTTAGTGACAGGAGAAAGCACAGATACGCAGTATTTT CASSLVTGESTDTQYF
- TRBJ2-2 TRBV27 - TGTGCCAGCAGTTTCCTCACCGGGGAGCTGTTTTTT CASSFLTGELFF
TRBD2 TRBJ2-1 TRBV9 - TGTGCCAGCAGCCCCCGGGAGGGGAACTACAATGAGCAGTTCTTC CASSPREGNYNEQFF
TRBD1 TRBJ1-1 TRBV6-6 - TGTGCCAGCAGGAAGCCCGACAGGGCCACTGAAGCTTTCTTT CASRKPDRATEAFF
- TRBJ2-7 TRBV6-5 few TGTGCCAGCACCAAGGACGAAGGGGGCGAGCAGTACTTC CASTKDEGGEQYF
TRBD1 TRBJ2-7 TRBV6-5 - TGTGCCAGTGGGACAGGGTTGGTCGAGCAGTACTTC CASGTGLVEQYF
- TRBJ2-7 TRBV4-3 - TGCGCCAGCAGTCTGAGGGCGCTGTCCTACGAGCAGTACTTC CASSLRALSYEQYF